Listed here are 16 T cell receptor beta chains from one sample, sequenced in a study of CD8+CD57+ T cells in acquired aplastic anemia (dated by TCRdb to the late 2010s). Reads for this sample came from an Illumina HiSeq 2000. Genomic DNA was used as template for profiling of TCR beta VDJ combinations and CDR3 sequences. TCRdb handled the public reads itself, with Q25 trimming in fastp and clone calling in MiXCR, and kept productive beta chains. Every entry covers one CDR3 protein and lists the most common genes and DNA from its rows. The sample table holds about 220,000 distinct CDR3 sequences, of which 30% to 40% were seen once. 0.9% to 1.2% of the sample is taken by the ten largest. The material sequenced was sorted CD4+, CD8+, or CD8+CD57+ T cells (not recorded which) from PBMCs. These receptor sequences come from a human donor in good health, serving as a control.

This clonotype has at least ten counts. CDR3 in DNA: TGTGCCAGCAGCTTAAGCGGGAGCGGGGATACGCAGTATTTT. This codes for CASSLSGSGDTQYF. J is TRBJ2-3 and V is TRBV11-1; the match to TRBD2 covers 8 bases. The CDR3 runs 14 residues. Germline-derived CDR1 and CDR2 are SGHAT and FQDESV (reference sequence). The trim removed 2 bases at V and 6 bases at J, leaving 4 bases unmatched. Full variable domain (rest looked up from reference TRBV11-1 and TRBJ2-3): EAEVAQSPRYKITEKSQAVAFWCDPISGHATLYWYRQILGQGPELLVQFQDESVVDDSQLPKDRFSAERLKGVDSTLKIQPAELGDSAMYLCASSLSGSGDTQYFGPGTRLTVL.

This clonotype has a handful of counts. V usage is TRBV13 and J usage is TRBJ1-1; D perhaps matches TRBD1 (5 bases). V gave up 5 bases and J gave up 3 bases, with 13 bases separating them. CDR1 and CDR2 from the germline V gene are PRHDT and FYEKMQ (reference sequence). This CDR3 region has 14 residues. The CDR3 sequence: CASSPVGGYTEAFF. The CDR3 DNA reads TGTGCCAGCAGCCCTGTGGGGGGTTACACTGAAGCTTTCTTT.

The chain combines TRBV6-1 with TRBJ2-5; TRBD1 might be the D (6 bases). The J call may be mistaken, given a closer DNA end match to TRBJ2-7. Germline CDR1 reads MNHNS; CDR2 reads SASEGT. The CDR3 runs to 16 residues. CDR3 coding DNA: TGTGCCAGCAGCAAGGGGACAAAGAGCACCTCCTACGAGCAGTACTTC. Protein: CASSKGTKSTSYEQYF.

This clonotype was recorded once. The chain couples TRBV15 to TRBJ1-4; tentative D call: TRBD1 (5 bases). The V end lost 0 bases, the J end lost 6 bases, and 11 bases lay between the germline ends. CDR1 and CDR2 (germline): LNHNV, YYDKDF (reference sequence). The CDR3 covers 15 residues. The CDR3: CATSRDGTGHEKLFF. The CDR3 DNA sequence: TGTGCCACCAGCAGAGATGGGACGGGCCATGAAAAACTGTTTTTT.

With respect to this clonotype: This CDR3 is missing its conserved last phenylalanine or tryptophan, likely due to a read error. J is TRBJ2-3 and V is TRBV24-1, with D possibly TRBD1 on 6 matching bases. Matching the DNA end better, TRBJ1-5 makes the J call doubtful. This CDR3 spans 16 amino acids. Germline V gives CDR1 KGHDR, CDR2 SFDVKD. DNA for the CDR3: TGTGCCACCAGTGACCCGGACAGTTATAGCACAGATACGCAGCATCTT. It translates to CATSDPDSYSTDTQHL.

The chain uses TRBV2 and TRBJ2-2; D gene uncertain. Germline CDR1 is SNHLY and CDR2 is FYNNEI. The CDR3 is 11 residues long. V dropped 6 bases and J dropped 7 bases, with 6 bases sitting between them. Here the CDR3 reads CASRVHGELFF. CDR3 in DNA: TGTGCCAGCAGAGTTCACGGGGAGCTGTTTTTT. The full variable domain, completed using reference TRBV2 and TRBJ2-2, is EPEVTQTPSHQVTQMGQEVILRCVPISNHLYFYWYRQILGQKVEFLVSFYNNEISEKSEIFDDQFSVERPDGSNFTLKIRSTKLEDSAMYFCASRVHGELFFGEGSRLTVL.

In its sample, this clonotype was seen a few times. One end of the junction varies from germline; a read error may be responsible. The gene calls are TRBV2 and TRBJ1-4, with 9 bases matching TRBD1. The germline gives CDR1 SNHLY, CDR2 FYNNEI. This CDR3 is 15 amino acids long. The chain's CDR3 is CASRDRAATNEKLFF. In DNA, the CDR3 is TGTGCCAGCCGGGACAGGGCCGCAACTAATGAAAAACTGTTTTTC.

By frequency in the sample, this clonotype is medium-sized. The chain employs TRBV10-3 and TRBJ1-1; the D is unclear. Per the germline V gene, CDR1 is ENHRY and CDR2 is SYGVKD. V was shortened by 6 bases and J by 0 bases, with 8 bases between the two germline ends. The CDR3 covers 13 residues. CDR3 sequence (DNA): TGTGCCATCAGGGCGGACCTGAACACTGAAGCTTTCTTT. It codes for CAIRADLNTEAFF.

This clonotype was detected only a few times. Germline and junction disagree at one end, which may indicate a read error. The CDR3, as DNA: TGCAGTGCTACGGAAAATAGGGATTCTAGCACATATACGCAGTATTTT. As protein: CSATENRDSSTYTQYF. The V gene is TRBV20-1, the J gene TRBJ2-3; possibly TRBD2 for D (5 bases). Germline V gene sequence: CDR1 DFQATT, CDR2 SNEGSKA (reference sequence). CDR3 length equals 16 residues.

This clonotype was seen a few times. V and J are TRBV4-2 and TRBJ2-7; 9 bases map to TRBD1. CDR3 size: 16 residues. Germline trimming cut 4 bases from V and 2 bases from J; bases unmatched to any gene: 9. CDR1 and CDR2 from the germline V gene are LGHNA and YNFKEQ. CDR3 coding DNA: TGTGCCAGCAGCCGGGGTGGGACAGGGATAACCTACGAGCAGTACTTC. It is translated as CASSRGGTGITYEQYF.

This clonotype was seen ten or more times. The V and J genes are TRBV12-3 or TRBV12-4 and TRBJ2-7; TRBD1 matches at 7 bases. V shed 6 bases, J shed 2 bases, and the junction held 4 bases outside the gene matches. CDR3 length: 13 residues. The CDR3 protein is CASSETGTYEQYF. Written as DNA, the CDR3 is TGTGCCAGCAGCGAGACAGGGACCTACGAGCAGTACTTC.

The J gene is TRBJ2-3, the V gene TRBV10-3; D tentatively fits TRBD1 or TRBD2 (6 bases each). Trimming pared 7 bases from V and 5 bases from J, leaving 10 bases between. The CDR3 spans 12 residues. Germline V gene lookup returns CDR1 ENHRY and CDR2 SYGVKD. The CDR3 reads CAINGGGDTQYF. CDR3 DNA: TGTGCCATCAATGGAGGGGGAGATACGCAGTATTTT.

This clonotype appeared a single time. A much larger clonotype is one base distant, so this may be a read error. J is TRBJ2-7 and V is TRBV15, with D perhaps matching TRBD2 (5 bases). The germline gives CDR1 LNHNV, CDR2 YYDKDF (reference sequence). The V gene lost 0 bases and the J gene lost 9 bases, with 18 bases spanning the gap. This CDR3 is built from 15 residues. In nucleotides, the CDR3 is TGTGCCACCAGCAGAGATCTGGCCGGAGGCTACAGGCAGTACTTC. It codes for CATSRDLAGGYRQYF.

This clonotype was observed at least ten times. V and J are TRBV9 and TRBJ1-3; D remains ambiguous. There are 11 residues in the CDR3. Trimming shortened V by 3 bases and J by 8 bases, and 6 bases separated the two germline ends. Per the germline V gene, CDR1 is SGDLS and CDR2 is YYNGEE. This CDR3 reads CASSGPHTIYF. The CDR3 DNA sequence: TGTGCCAGCAGCGGCCCGCACACCATATATTTT.

This clonotype was recorded many times. One end of the junction is discordant with germline, which a read error may explain. This rearrangement joins TRBV5-1 to TRBJ2-3, with 10 positions matching TRBD1. This CDR3 contains 14 residues. Germline V gene lookup returns CDR1 SGHRS and CDR2 YFSETQ. CDR3 amino acids: CASSPGQGADTQYF. The CDR3 nucleotides read TGTGCCAGCAGTCCAGGACAGGGGGCAGATACGCAGTATTTT.

J is TRBJ2-3 and V is TRBV30, with 9 bases that match TRBD2. CDR1 and CDR2 from the germline V gene are GTSNPN and SVGIG (reference sequence). The J segment lost 2 bases and the V segment lost 7 bases, leaving 4 bases of the junction unmatched. The CDR3 extends over 13 amino acids. The CDR3 region is CASSGVNTDTQYF. The CDR3 nucleotides read TGTGCCTCTAGCGGGGTCAACACAGATACGCAGTATTTT. The full variable domain, its missing parts supplied by reference TRBV30 and TRBJ2-3, is SQTIHQWPATLVQPVGSPLSLECTVEGTSNPNLYWYRQAAGRGLQLLFYSVGIGQISSEVPQNLSASRPQDRQFILSSKKLLLSDSGFYLCASSGVNTDTQYFGPGTRLTVL.